This entry lists 14 T cell receptor beta chains sequenced from one sample in a study of blood T cell repertoires in COVID-19 (dated by TCRdb to 2020 to 2022). To prepare the library, the immunoSEQ multiplex PCR assay was applied. TCRdb carries this immuneACCESS record with in-frame sequences only. Its versions omit some clonotypes, under half of them owing to an unresolved V gene in the studies checked, with the rest unexplained. This sample gives approximately 110,000 clones in total; about 85% of them show up just once. The biggest ten clones account for about 3% of the sample. Material: peripheral blood. The origin of the receptors is a man in his forties with acute or convalescent COVID-19.

The V and J genes are TRBV24-1 and TRBJ2-5, with 8 bases fitting TRBD1. Germline CDR1 KGHDR, CDR2 SFDVKD. Trimming took 4 bases from V and 5 from J; bases not matched to a gene: 11. The CDR3 covers 16 residues. CDR3 sequence: CATSEFDRGVGETQYF. CDR3 in DNA: TGTGCCACCAGTGAATTCGACAGGGGAGTAGGGGAGACCCAGTACTTC.

The CDR3 DNA follows: TGTGCCAGTAGTATAGATCTAAGAGCTAACTATGGCTACACCTTC. The encoded protein is CASSIDLRANYGYTF. V and J are TRBV19 and TRBJ1-2; no definite D call. V was trimmed by 0 bases and J by 0 bases, leaving 8 bases between them. Germline V gene sequence: CDR1 LNHDA, CDR2 SQIVND (reference sequence). This CDR3 has 15 residues. Full variable domain (missing parts from reference TRBV19 and TRBJ1-2): DGGITQSPKYLFRKEGQNVTLSCEQNLNHDAMYWYRQDPGQGLRLIYYSQIVNDFQKGDIAEGYSVSREKKESFPLTVTSAQKNPTAFYLCASSIDLRANYGYTFGSGTRLTVV.

The V call is TRBV6-5, the J call TRBJ2-7; D is perhaps TRBD1 (6 bases). From germline, CDR1 is MNHEY and CDR2 SVGAGI. The CDR3 spans 13 residues. V was trimmed by 5 bases and J by 3 bases, leaving 11 bases between them. CDR3 loop: CASSRQQGYEQYF. The CDR3 DNA reads TGTGCCAGCAGTCGACAACAGGGCTACGAGCAGTACTTC.

The V gene is TRBV7-9, the J gene TRBJ1-1; 7 bases agree with TRBD1. The CDR3 spans 14 residues. The V segment lost 2 bases and the J segment 1 base; nucleotides outside the gene matches: 1. The V gene's germline CDR1 is SEHNR and CDR2 FQNEAQ (reference sequence). The CDR3 reads CASSLRTGNTEAFF. The DNA for the CDR3 is TGTGCCAGCAGCTTAAGGACAGGGAACACTGAAGCTTTCTTT.

The rearrangement uses TRBV19 and TRBJ1-2; TRBD1 agrees at 11 bases. Losses at the gene ends were 4 bases for V and 6 bases for J; bases not matched to a gene: 4. Germline V gene lookup returns CDR1 LNHDA and CDR2 SQIVND (reference sequence). CDR3 size: 14 residues. CDR3 DNA: TGTGCCAGTAGTAACTGGGGACAGGGGGATGGCTACACCTTC. Its translation: CASSNWGQGDGYTF.

This clone was seen only once. CDR3 nucleotides: TGTGCCTGGAGTGTAGAACAGGGGGAGGGTTCACCCCTCCACTTT. It codes for CAWSVEQGEGSPLHF. The V call is TRBV30, the J call TRBJ1-6; 8 bases line up with TRBD1. The CDR3 has 15 residues. Looked up from germline, CDR1 is GTSNPN and CDR2 is SVGIG (reference sequence). The J segment lost 9 bases and the V segment lost 0 bases, leaving 7 bases of the junction unmatched.

This rearrangement joins TRBV5-1 to TRBJ1-1, with 9 nucleotides matching TRBD1. The CDR3 contains 14 residues. Germline V lookup: CDR1 SGHRS, CDR2 YFSETQ. V trimming: 3 bases; J trimming: 3 bases; junction bases outside the gene matches: 3. The CDR3 protein is CASSSGQGDTEAFF. As DNA, the CDR3 is TGCGCCAGCAGCTCGGGACAGGGTGACACTGAAGCTTTCTTT.

The V gene is TRBV5-1, the J gene TRBJ1-2; D unclear. The CDR3 sequence is 14 residues long. V was shortened by 0 bases and J by 4 bases, with 10 bases between the two germline ends. Germline CDR1 is SGHRS and CDR2 is YFSETQ. In nucleotides, the CDR3 is TGCGCCAGCAGCTTGGCCACTGCGTCCTATGGCTACACCTTC. This codes for CASSLATASYGYTF.

This clone was found once. The gene calls are TRBV27 and TRBJ2-1; D is possibly TRBD1 (5 bases). This CDR3 spans 14 amino acids. V dropped 6 bases and J dropped 0 bases, with 9 bases sitting between them. Looked up from germline, CDR1 is MNHEY and CDR2 is SMNVEV (reference sequence). The CDR3 DNA follows: TGTGCCAGCAGGCAGGGCCACTCCTACAATGAGCAGTTCTTC. This gives the protein CASRQGHSYNEQFF.

V usage is TRBV11-3 and J usage is TRBJ1-1, with TRBD1 matching over 8 bases. The CDR3 runs 13 residues. Germline V CDR1 and CDR2: SGHNT, YENEEA. Trimming took 5 bases from V and 4 from J; bases not matched to a gene: 3. This CDR3 reads CASSPQGATEAFF. Written as DNA, the CDR3 is TGTGCCAGCAGCCCTCAGGGGGCCACTGAAGCTTTCTTT.

The chain employs TRBV7-8 and TRBJ1-1, with a weak D call TRBD1 (5 bases). V lost 0 bases and J 4 bases, leaving 6 bases between the germline ends. The CDR3 runs to 13 residues. Germline CDR1 reads SGHVS; CDR2 reads FQNEAQ. The DNA for the CDR3 is TGTGCCAGCAGCTTAGCAGGGGTCACTGAAGCTTTCTTT. It translates to CASSLAGVTEAFF.

V usage is TRBV15 and J usage is TRBJ2-4; D might be TRBD1 (5 bases). Germline-derived CDR1 and CDR2 are LNHNV and YYDKDF (reference sequence). The CDR3 consists of 20 residues. Between the trimmed V and J ends, which lost 5 bases and 0 bases, there was a span of 26 bases. The CDR3 DNA is TGTGCCACCAGCCGCAGCGTCGACAGCCCTGAAGTTTTAGCCAAAAACATTCAGTACTTC. Protein: CATSRSVDSPEVLAKNIQYF.

J is TRBJ2-5 and V is TRBV19; maybe TRBD1 (5 bases). Trimming took 3 bases from V and 4 from J, leaving 15 bases between them. This CDR3 spans 15 amino acids. Germline lookup yields CDR1 LNHDA and CDR2 SQIVND (reference sequence). The chain's CDR3 is CASSIHRQSGETQYF. The CDR3 nucleotides read TGTGCCAGTAGTATCCACAGACAGTCCGGAGAGACCCAGTACTTC.

This clone showed up just once. The rearrangement joins TRBV6-6 to TRBJ1-1; TRBD1 matches at 7 bases. From germline, CDR1 is MNHNY and CDR2 SVGAGI (reference sequence). CDR3 length: 14 residues. V gave up 7 bases and J gave up 1 base; unmatched junction bases: 6. For the CDR3, the DNA is TGTGCCAGCACTTCTGGACAGGAGAACACTGAAGCTTTCTTT. Translated: CASTSGQENTEAFF.